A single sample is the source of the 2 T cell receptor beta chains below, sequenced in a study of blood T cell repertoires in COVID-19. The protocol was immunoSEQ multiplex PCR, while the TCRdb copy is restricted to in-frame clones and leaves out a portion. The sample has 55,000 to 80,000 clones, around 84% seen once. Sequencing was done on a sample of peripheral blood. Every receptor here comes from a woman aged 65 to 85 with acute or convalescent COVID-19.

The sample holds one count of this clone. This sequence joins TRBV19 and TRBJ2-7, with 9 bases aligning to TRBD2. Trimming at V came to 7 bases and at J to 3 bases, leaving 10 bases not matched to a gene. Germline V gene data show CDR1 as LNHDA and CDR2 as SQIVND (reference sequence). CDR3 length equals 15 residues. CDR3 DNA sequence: TGTGCCAGTAAGAACTTTGCTAGCGGGGACTACGAGCAGTACTTC. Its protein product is CASKNFASGDYEQYF.

CDR3 sequence reads: CASSMGASSISTDTQYF. The CDR3 region has the DNA TGCGCCAGCAGCATGGGGGCTAGCTCCATAAGCACAGATACGCAGTATTTT. The V call is TRBV5-1, the J call TRBJ2-3, with TRBD1 as a possible D gene (6 bases). Germline values: CDR1 SGHRS, CDR2 YFSETQ. V gave up 4 bases and J gave up 0 bases, with 18 bases separating them. The CDR3 is 17 amino acids.